Listed below are T cell receptor beta chains from one sample, sequenced in a study of shared clonotypes between healthy human individuals. Assay: immunoSEQ multiplex PCR; the TCRdb copy retains only in-frame clones and omits some. The sample contains hundreds of thousands of clones, around 96% of which appear only once. The sample comprised memory CD8+ T cells sorted from blood. The source is a man aged 25-40 years in good health. The CDR3 runs from the conserved cysteine through the conserved F or W. Each record gives: clone size, D gene, V gene, J gene, CDR3 DNA, CDR3 protein. A D gene is named only where the DNA matches it firmly. Size is stated for part of the rows, as once, few or many counts, or as a class when the clone is expanded.

.	.	TRBV28	TRBJ2-7	TGTGCCAGCAGTTTTCTGGACTACGAGCAGTACTTC	CASSFLDYEQYF
.	.	TRBV2	TRBJ2-2	TGTGCCAGCATGGACGTACAGGAATACCACACCGGGGAGCTGTTTTTT	CASMDVQEYHTGELFF
.	.	TRBV7-2	TRBJ2-7	TGTGCCAGCAGCTTAGCGCTGTCACTAGCCTCCTACGAGCAGTACTTC	CASSLALSLASYEQYF
.	TRBD1	TRBV11-2	TRBJ2-7	TGTGCCAGCAGCTTACCGTTCAGGGGGAAGTCCTACGAGCAGTACTTC	CASSLPFRGKSYEQYF
.	TRBD1	TRBV5-1	TRBJ1-2	TGCGCCAGCAGCTACCTGACAGGGGGCGAGAACTATGGCTACACCTTC	CASSYLTGGENYGYTF
.	TRBD1	TRBV5-5	TRBJ1-3	TGTGCCAGCAGCCCCGACAGGGGGCTAGTGAACACCATATATTTT	CASSPDRGLVNTIYF
.	.	TRBV7-3	TRBJ2-1	TGTGCCAGCAGCTTAGGGGCGGGATGGTACAATGAGCAGTTCTTC	CASSLGAGWYNEQFF
.	TRBD1	TRBV25-1	TRBJ1-3	TGTGCCAGCAGCCCCATGACAGGGTTGGGAAACACCATATATTTT	CASSPMTGLGNTIYF
.	.	TRBV7-9	TRBJ1-5	TGTGCCAGCAGCTTAAACCTTTGGGGGCCCCAGCATTTT	CASSLNLWGPQHF
.	.	TRBV28	TRBJ1-5	TGTGCCAGCAGCCAGGGGTTCAATCAGCCCCAGCATTTT	CASSQGFNQPQHF
.	.	TRBV25-1	TRBJ1-2	TGTGCCAGCAACGGGGGGAATGGCTACACCTTC	CASNGGNGYTF
.	.	TRBV11-3	TRBJ2-2	TGTGCCAGCAGCCCCGGGCACGGGGAGCTGTTTTTT	CASSPGHGELFF
.	.	TRBV7-3	TRBJ2-1	TGTGCCAGCAGCCCCTCTCTAGGCAATGAGCAGTTCTTC	CASSPSLGNEQFF
.	.	TRBV7-8	TRBJ2-3	TGTGCCAGCAGCTTAGAGGGGGGGCGGAGGGCTAGCACAGATACGCAGTATTTT	CASSLEGGRRASTDTQYF
.	TRBD1	TRBV27	TRBJ1-4	TGTGCCAGCAGTTATGACAGGGGCGGTGAAAAACTGTTTTTT	CASSYDRGGEKLFF
.	TRBD1	TRBV28	TRBJ2-7	TGTGCCAGCAGTTCCGGACAGGGGAAAGGGTACGAGCAGTACTTC	CASSSGQGKGYEQYF
.	.	TRBV28	TRBJ1-3	TGTGCCAGCAGTTTCCCCCCCACCAGGGTGTATCGGGCCTGGGGAAACACCATATATTTT	CASSFPPTRVYRAWGNTIYF
.	.	TRBV10-3	TRBJ1-1	TGTGCCATCAGTGAGTCCCAGGGTCACACTGAAGCTTTCTTT	CAISESQGHTEAFF
.	TRBD2	TRBV6-5	TRBJ2-5	TGTGCCAGCAGCGGGGGGGCTGAGACCCAGTACTTC	CASSGGAETQYF
.	.	TRBV15	TRBJ1-3	TGTGCCACCCTTAGGGGGACCTTCGGAAACACCATATATTTT	CATLRGTFGNTIYF
.	TRBD1	TRBV5-4	TRBJ2-7	TGTGCCAGCAGCTCCGACAGGGGGGGCTACGAGCAGTACTTC	CASSSDRGGYEQYF
.	.	TRBV2	TRBJ2-1	TGTGCCAGCACCAAAGGCGGCACCGCCTCATCGTTCTTC	CASTKGGTASSFF
.	TRBD2	TRBV4-2	TRBJ2-5	TGTGCCAGCAGCCAAGATTGGCGGGAGGGCCCGAAGACCCAGTACTTC	CASSQDWREGPKTQYF
.	.	TRBV2	TRBJ2-5	TGTGCCAGGGGGTTTGAGGTGTCAGGGACCCAGTACTTC	CARGFEVSGTQYF
once	TRBD2	TRBV7-2	TRBJ2-1	TGTGCCAGCAGCGGGACTAGCGGGAGGGCCCGCAATGAGCAGTTCTTC	CASSGTSGRARNEQFF
.	TRBD1	TRBV6-1	TRBJ2-7	TGTGCCAGCAGGCCGGGACAGGGCTACGAGCAGTACTTC	CASRPGQGYEQYF
once	.	TRBV5-1	TRBJ2-7	TGCGCCAGCAGCTTGGGGCGGCCTGGACCCCGCGAGCAGTACTTC	CASSLGRPGPREQYF
.	TRBD2	TRBV10-1	TRBJ2-1	TGCGCCATAGAATCGGGACTAGTCTCCTACAATGAGCAGTTCTTC	CAIESGLVSYNEQFF
.	TRBD2	TRBV7-9	TRBJ2-4	TGTGCCAGCCAAACAAAGCGGGAGTGGGGATTAGCCAAAAACATTCAGTACTTC	CASQTKREWGLAKNIQYF
.	TRBD2	TRBV5-1	TRBJ2-3	TGCGCCAGCAGTAATCCTAGCGGGAGCGGAACAGATACGCAGTATTTT	CASSNPSGSGTDTQYF
.	.	TRBV7-6	TRBJ1-3	TGTGCCAGCAGCTTAGACGACCGCTCCTCTGGAAACACCATATATTTT	CASSLDDRSSGNTIYF
once	.	TRBV10-3	TRBJ2-6	TGTGCCATCAGTGAGTCGAAAGCTGGGGCCAACGTCCTGACTTTC	CAISESKAGANVLTF
.	TRBD1	TRBV28	TRBJ1-5	TGTGCCAGCAGGGCACAGGGGGCGTGGGAGCCCCAGCATTTT	CASRAQGAWEPQHF
.	.	TRBV28	TRBJ1-2	TGTGCCAGCATGACAGGACCCTATGGCTACACCTTC	CASMTGPYGYTF
.	.	TRBV6-1	TRBJ2-7	TGTGCCAGCAGTGTTACTGAACCCTACGAGCAGTACTTC	CASSVTEPYEQYF
.	.	TRBV5-5	TRBJ2-6	TGTGCCAGCAGCTTTCGGACGGAGACTCACTCTGGGGCCAACGTCCTGACTTTC	CASSFRTETHSGANVLTF
.	TRBD1	TRBV9	TRBJ2-7	TGTGCCAGCAGCTCCCGGGACAGGGCCTACGAGCAGTACTTC	CASSSRDRAYEQYF
.	TRBD1	TRBV18	TRBJ2-5	TGTGCCAGCTCACCGACAGGGTTACAAGAGACCCAGTACTTC	CASSPTGLQETQYF
.	TRBD1	TRBV6-5	TRBJ1-5	TGTGCCAGCAGCTGGGACAGAAATCAGCCCCAGCATTTT	CASSWDRNQPQHF
.	.	TRBV7-8	TRBJ2-1	TGTGCCAGCAGCTTAGGGGCTAGTAGTTACAATGAGCAGTTCTTC	CASSLGASSYNEQFF
.	.	TRBV18	TRBJ2-5	TGTGCCAGCTCACCAGGAGAGACCCAGTACTTC	CASSPGETQYF
.	.	TRBV28	TRBJ2-7	TGTGCCAGCAGGACCGGGAACTCCTACGAGCAGTACTTC	CASRTGNSYEQYF